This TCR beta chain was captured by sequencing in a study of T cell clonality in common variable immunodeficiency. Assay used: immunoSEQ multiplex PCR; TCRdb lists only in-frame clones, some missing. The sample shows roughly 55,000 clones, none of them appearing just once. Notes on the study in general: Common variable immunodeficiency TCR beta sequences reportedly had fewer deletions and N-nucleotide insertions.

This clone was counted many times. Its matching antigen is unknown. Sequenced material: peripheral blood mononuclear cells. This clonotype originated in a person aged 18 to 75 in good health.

The sequenced CDR3 bases are TGCAGTGCCCTGGACAGATGGGGCGGACAGCCC. Its translation is CSALDRWGGQP. The CDR3, in full, reads CSALDRWGGQPQHF. The chain combines TRBV20-1 with TRBJ1-5; D may be TRBD1 (6 bases). The read is 3 residues too short to cover the CDR3 end, so that end is filled in from the germline J gene. This CDR3 region has 14 residues. Germline CDR1 DFQATT, CDR2 SNEGSKA (reference sequence). Trimming cost V 6 bases and J 7 bases, with 19 bases left between them.